What follows are 8 T cell receptor beta chains derived from one specimen sequenced in a study of cytomegalovirus exposure and HLA in healthy donors. PCR was performed using 60 Vbeta and 13 Jbeta primers. Using immunoSEQ multiplex PCR, the repertoire was profiled, and TCRdb retains in-frame clones only, with some absent. The table shows about 120,000 clones, with 79% occurring only once. Sequencing input: PBMCs. The receptors originated from a man aged 18 to 29 in good health and CMV-seronegative.

This rearrangement joins TRBV6-6 to TRBJ2-2, with D tentatively TRBD2 (5 bases). V lost 6 bases and J lost 6, with 8 bases in between. This CDR3 contains 12 residues. CDR1 MNHNY and CDR2 SVGAGI come from the germline V gene (reference sequence). This CDR3 is CASRSGAGELFF. CDR3 nucleotides: TGTGCCAGCAGGTCCGGGGCCGGGGAGCTGTTTTTT.

This clone showed up just a few times. The chain employs TRBV4-2 and TRBJ1-4; 9 nucleotides agree with TRBD1. This CDR3 is built from 14 residues. V was clipped by 6 bases and J by 8 bases; unmatched bases: 7. Germline V lookup: CDR1 LGHNA, CDR2 YNFKEQ. The CDR3 loop is CASRGTGRMEKLFF. Here the CDR3 DNA reads TGTGCCAGCAGGGGGACAGGGCGTATGGAAAAACTGTTTTTT.

The chain recombines TRBV27 with TRBJ2-5; 11 bases are a match to TRBD2. This CDR3 comprises 16 residues. Germline loops: CDR1 MNHEY, CDR2 SMNVEV (reference sequence). V shed 2 bases and J 5 bases; nucleotides not matched to a gene: 7. Written as DNA, the CDR3 is TGTGCCAGCAGTTTAGGGACTAGCGGCAGGGGGGAGACCCAGTACTTC. Its translation: CASSLGTSGRGETQYF.

J is TRBJ2-1 and V is TRBV5-1; 10 bases line up with TRBD2. The V gene's germline CDR1 is SGHRS and CDR2 YFSETQ. The J segment lost 7 bases and the V segment lost 1 base, leaving 5 bases of the junction unmatched. CDR3 size: 15 residues. The CDR3, as DNA: TGCGCCAGCAGCTTGCAGGTAGCGGGAGGTAATGAGCAGTTCTTC. It specifies CASSLQVAGGNEQFF.

The chain combines TRBV7-6 with TRBJ2-1; D may be TRBD2 (5 bases). Trimming shortened V by 1 base and J by 0 bases, and 16 bases separated the two germline ends. Germline values: CDR1 SGHVS, CDR2 FNYEAQ. This CDR3 comprises 18 residues. CDR3 in DNA: TGTGCCAGCAGCTTAGTGGCGGCGGGCCTGAGCTCCTACAATGAGCAGTTCTTC. Protein sequence: CASSLVAAGLSSYNEQFF.

The rearrangement links TRBV7-8 to TRBJ1-5, with a tentative D call TRBD1 (6 bases). The V end lost 5 bases, the J end lost 6 bases, and 17 bases lay between the germline ends. The CDR3 consists of 15 residues. Germline V gene data show CDR1 as SGHVS and CDR2 as FQNEAQ. CDR3 protein: CASSPGGTGLQPQHF. The CDR3 coding sequence is TGTGCCAGCAGCCCTGGGGGAACAGGGCTTCAGCCCCAGCATTTT.

The CDR3 DNA reads as TGTGCCAGCAGCTTGGAAGAGGGCGCCGAGCAGTACTTC. Its protein product is CASSLEEGAEQYF. This chain links TRBV11-1 with TRBJ2-7, with a weak D call TRBD2 (5 bases). The CDR3 is 13 amino acids. The germline gives CDR1 SGHAT, CDR2 FQDESV (reference sequence). V lost 3 bases and J lost 6, with 12 bases in between.

The sample holds a few counts of this clone. The rearrangement uses TRBV5-6 and TRBJ1-2; 7 bases are shared with TRBD1. The CDR3 spans 14 residues. Germline trimming cut 0 bases from V and 2 bases from J; bases unmatched to any gene: 1. Germline V CDR1 and CDR2: SGHDT, YYEEEE. The CDR3 DNA is TGTGCCAGCAGCTTGGGACAGGGAAACTATGGCTACACCTTC. Translation: CASSLGQGNYGYTF.